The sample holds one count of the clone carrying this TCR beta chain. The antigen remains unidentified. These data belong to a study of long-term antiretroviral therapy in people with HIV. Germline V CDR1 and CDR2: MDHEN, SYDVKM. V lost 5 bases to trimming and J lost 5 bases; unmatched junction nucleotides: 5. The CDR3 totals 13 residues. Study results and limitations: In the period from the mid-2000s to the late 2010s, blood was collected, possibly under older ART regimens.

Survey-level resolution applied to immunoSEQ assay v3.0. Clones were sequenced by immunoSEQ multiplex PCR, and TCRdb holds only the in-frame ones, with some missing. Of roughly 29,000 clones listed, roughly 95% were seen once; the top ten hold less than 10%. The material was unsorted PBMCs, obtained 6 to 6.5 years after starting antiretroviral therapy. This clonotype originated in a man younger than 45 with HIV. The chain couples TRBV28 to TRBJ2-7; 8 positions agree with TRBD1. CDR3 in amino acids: CASSDSGGHEQYF. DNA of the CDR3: TGTGCCAGCAGTGATTCAGGGGGCCACGAGCAGTACTTC.